The next 22 T cell receptor beta chains were all read from a single sample in a study of T cells in Graves' hyperthyroidism and ophthalmopathy. Amplified regions were TCR beta CDR3 sequences from RNA transcripts. The TCR CDR3 was amplified in a first-round RT-PCR using the HTBI primer set. TCRdb analysed the multiplex PCR reads with MiXCR anew, one entry per CDR3 protein. The sample contains about 400,000 distinct CDR3 sequences, roughly 14% of which appear only once. What was sequenced was blood. Receptors originate from a man aged 18 to 29 with Graves' ophthalmopathy.

Many counts were recorded for this clonotype. The chain is built from TRBV11-2 and TRBJ2-1; 7 bases agree with TRBD1. Germline-derived CDR1 and CDR2 are SGHAT and FQNNGV. With V trimmed by 5 bases and J by 5 bases, 6 bases remained unmatched. CDR3 length: 14 residues. The CDR3 DNA reads as TGTGCCAGCAGCGGACAGGCCACCAACAATGAGCAGTTCTTC. It is translated as CASSGQATNNEQFF. Variable domain in full (rest from reference TRBV11-2 and TRBJ2-1): EAGVAQSPRYKIIEKRQSVAFWCNPISGHATLYWYQQILGQGPKLLIQFQNNGVVDDSQLPKDRFSAERLKGVDSTLKIQPAKLEDSAVYLCASSGQATNNEQFFGPGTRLTVL.

At least ten counts were recorded for this clonotype. The chain carries TRBV20-1 and TRBJ2-3; possible D gene TRBD2, 5 bases. CDR3 length equals 14 residues. The germline V gene encodes CDR1 DFQATT and CDR2 SNEGSKA (reference sequence). V lost 4 bases and J 0 bases, leaving 11 bases between the germline ends. Here the CDR3 reads CSAMVGVSTDTQYF. In nucleotides, the CDR3 is TGCAGTGCTATGGTGGGAGTCAGCACAGATACGCAGTATTTT.

Only a few counts were recorded for this clonotype. The CDR3 region has the DNA TGTGCCAGCAGCTTATCTAGCGGGGGGGCATATGAGCAGTTCTTC. It specifies CASSLSSGGAYEQFF. The chain recombines TRBV7-6 with TRBJ2-1; 12 nucleotides match TRBD2. The V gene end was trimmed by 2 bases and the J gene end by 8 bases; junction bases not matched to a gene: 4. Germline V gene data show CDR1 as SGHVS and CDR2 as FNYEAQ. The CDR3 extends over 15 amino acids.

The table lists this clonotype with many counts. The rearrangement uses TRBV4-1 and TRBJ2-3, with 7 bases lining up with TRBD2. CDR3 length: 16 residues. CDR1 is MGHRA, CDR2 YSYEKL, per germline. Trimming took 0 bases from V and 0 from J; bases not matched to a gene: 3. This chain's CDR3 is CASSQEAGASTDTQYF. CDR3 sequence (DNA): TGCGCCAGCAGCCAAGAGGCGGGAGCTAGCACAGATACGCAGTATTTT.

This clonotype was seen many times. The chain has TRBV5-1 and TRBJ2-7; TRBD1 might be the D (7 bases). The CDR3 has 15 amino acids. CDR1 SGHRS and CDR2 YFSETQ come from the germline V gene. V lost 2 bases and J 7 bases, leaving 19 bases between the germline ends. CDR3 protein: CASSFQGGPSPEQYF. The CDR3 DNA reads as TGCGCCAGCAGCTTTCAGGGGGGCCCCTCACCTGAGCAGTACTTC. The full variable domain, in which reference TRBV5-1 and TRBJ2-7 provide the parts outside the CDR3, is KAGVTQTPRYLIKTRGQQVTLSCSPISGHRSVSWYQQTPGQGLQFLFEYFSETQRNKGNFPGRFSGRQFSNSRSEMNVSTLELGDSALYLCASSFQGGPSPEQYFGPGTRLTVT.

This clonotype was detected a few times. The chain recombines TRBV25-1 with TRBJ1-2; no clear D. Trimming took off 0 bases at V and 8 bases at J, with 10 bases between the two ends. CDR1 is MGHDK and CDR2 is SYGVNS in the germline V gene. The CDR3 is made up of 13 amino acids. CDR3 nucleotide sequence: TGTGCCAGCAGTGAATATAACCTCCAGGGCTACACCTTC. Its translation is CASSEYNLQGYTF.

The chain joins TRBV5-1 to TRBJ2-7; D is perhaps TRBD1 (7 bases). From germline, CDR1 is SGHRS and CDR2 YFSETQ. The V end lost 5 bases, the J end lost 3 bases, and 12 bases lay between the germline ends. The CDR3 runs to 13 residues. Here the CDR3 reads CASREGAGYEQYF. The CDR3 coding sequence is TGCGCCAGCAGGGAGGGGGCGGGCTACGAGCAGTACTTC.

At least ten counts were recorded for this clonotype. The chain links TRBV6-2 or TRBV6-3 to TRBJ2-7; maybe TRBD2 (6 bases). V was trimmed by 8 bases and J by 0 bases, leaving 14 bases between them. Germline V gives CDR1 MNHEY, CDR2 SVGEGT. The CDR3 extends over 14 amino acids. CDR3 bases: TGTGCCAGCCCTTGCGGGACGCCCTCCTACGAGCAGTACTTC. Translating it yields CASPCGTPSYEQYF.

Ten or more counts support this clonotype. The chain links TRBV12-3 or TRBV12-4 to TRBJ2-7, with a tentative D call TRBD2 (5 bases). V was pared by 8 bases and J by 5 bases, with 13 bases between. The CDR3 is 12 residues long. This chain's CDR3 is CASGSDSNEQYF. CDR3 DNA: TGTGCCAGCGGCTCGGACTCGAACGAGCAGTACTTC.

This clonotype appeared many times. The chain employs TRBV6-5 and TRBJ2-7, with 11 bases matching TRBD1. Germline V gene sequence: CDR1 MNHEY, CDR2 SVGAGI. The junction had 9 bases not matched to a gene; V was cut back by 2 bases and J by 9 bases. The CDR3 extends over 15 amino acids. CDR3 amino acids: CASSYTGQGAWGQYF. CDR3 coding DNA: TGTGCCAGCAGTTACACAGGACAGGGGGCCTGGGGGCAGTACTTC.

This clonotype was observed many times. The chain has TRBV19 and TRBJ2-1, with D uncertain. This CDR3 has 15 amino acids. Trimming stripped 1 base from V and 8 bases from J, with 15 bases between. The V gene's germline CDR1 is LNHDA and CDR2 SQIVND (reference sequence). CDR3 amino acids: CASSIVRGSGDEQFF. In DNA, the CDR3 is TGTGCCAGTAGTATAGTTCGCGGTTCGGGCGATGAGCAGTTCTTC.

In its sample, this clonotype was seen a few times. The chain has TRBV6-5 and TRBJ2-7; tentatively, D is TRBD2 (5 bases). This CDR3 contains 13 residues. Deletions cut 2 bases from V and 2 bases from J, with 7 bases between. Germline values: CDR1 MNHEY, CDR2 SVGAGI. The CDR3 DNA sequence: TGTGCCAGCAGTTACCCCGGGACCTACGAGCAGTACTTC. This codes for CASSYPGTYEQYF.

V usage is TRBV5-6 and J usage is TRBJ2-3, with TRBD2 matching over 7 bases. Trimming at V came to 0 bases and at J to 2 bases, leaving 9 bases not matched to a gene. CDR1 is SGHDT and CDR2 is YYEEEE in the germline V gene. This CDR3 has 17 residues. For the CDR3, the DNA is TGTGCCAGCAGCTTGGGGCTAGCGGAGTTTATCACAGATACGCAGTATTTT. This gives the protein CASSLGLAEFITDTQYF.

This clonotype was observed a handful of times. The genes are TRBV27 and TRBJ1-2, with 12 nucleotides matching TRBD1. Germline lookup yields CDR1 MNHEY and CDR2 SMNVEV (reference sequence). J lost 5 bases, V lost 6 bases, and 4 bases had no gene match. The CDR3 is 14 amino acids. The CDR3, as DNA: TGTGCCAGCAGAGGGACAGGGGGCTTGTATGGCTACACCTTC. This encodes CASRGTGGLYGYTF.

Turning to this clonotype: A single base separates this from a much larger clone, so it may be a read error. J is TRBJ1-1 and V is TRBV29-1, with D uncertain. The V gene lost 7 bases and the J gene lost 0 bases, with 12 bases spanning the gap. The CDR3 runs to 13 residues. In germline, CDR1 is SQVTM, CDR2 ANQGSEA. The CDR3 region is CSARVQLNTEAFF. The CDR3 bases are TGCAGCGCTCGCGTACAATTGAACACTGAAGCTTTCTTT.

This clonotype was detected only a few times. This sequence joins TRBV19 and TRBJ2-1, with D perhaps matching TRBD2 (6 bases). CDR1 and CDR2 (germline): LNHDA, SQIVND (reference sequence). V was clipped by 4 bases and J by 9 bases, with 28 bases between them. This CDR3 is built from 18 residues. The DNA of the CDR3 is TGTGCCAGTAGTAGCCCCTCAAGCAGGGAGGCGTTCTTTCTTGAGCAGTTCTTC. Its translation is CASSSPSSREAFFLEQFF.

This clonotype was found many times. The chain employs TRBV3-1 and TRBJ1-1, with D tentatively TRBD1 (5 bases). The V end was cut by 6 bases, the J end by 5 bases, with 19 bases between. This CDR3 contains 15 residues. Germline CDR1 is LGHDT and CDR2 is YNNKEL (reference sequence). The DNA of the CDR3 is TGTGCCAGCAGTCCCAGGGAGGGAACGTATACTGAAGCTTTCTTT. It translates to CASSPREGTYTEAFF.

This clonotype was found once. This chain links TRBV5-1 with TRBJ2-2, with 11 nucleotides matching TRBD2. The CDR3 spans 16 residues. The V gene end was trimmed by 7 bases and the J gene end by 2 bases; junction bases not matched to a gene: 7. From germline, CDR1 is SGHRS and CDR2 YFSETQ. The CDR3 bases are TGCGCCAGCTCCCTAGCGGGGGGCCGAAACACCGGGGAGCTGTTTTTT. Protein sequence: CASSLAGGRNTGELFF.

This clonotype was observed many times. The chain links TRBV6-1 to TRBJ2-1; TRBD2 matches 13 bases. This CDR3 comprises 15 residues. J was trimmed by 10 bases and V by 5 bases; bases with no gene match: 8. Germline assignment: CDR1 MNHNS and CDR2 SASEGT. CDR3 amino acids: CASSYSPGLAGEQFF. Here the CDR3 DNA reads TGTGCCAGCAGTTACTCACCGGGACTAGCGGGAGAGCAGTTCTTC.

This clonotype has ten or more counts. This chain joins TRBV7-8 and TRBJ1-2; no clear D. Trimming took 0 bases from V and 6 from J, leaving 14 bases between them. The CDR3 totals 15 residues. The germline V gene has CDR1 SGHVS and CDR2 FQNEAQ. CDR3 loop: CASSLARQHHNGYTF. Written as DNA, the CDR3 is TGTGCCAGCAGCTTAGCGAGGCAGCATCATAATGGCTACACCTTC.

In this sample, this clonotype turned up many times. This chain connects TRBV12-3 or TRBV12-4 to TRBJ1-5; D remains ambiguous. This CDR3 has 16 amino acids. Between the trimmed V and J ends, which lost 5 bases and 7 bases, there was a span of 21 bases. The CDR3 spells CASSVEMGGVDQPQHF. In nucleotides, the CDR3 is TGTGCCAGCAGTGTTGAAATGGGCGGCGTAGACCAGCCCCAGCATTTT.

This clonotype has at least ten counts. The chain links TRBV10-1 to TRBJ1-1; weak D call: TRBD1 (5 bases). This CDR3 spans 15 amino acids. CDR1 and CDR2 from the germline V gene are WNHNN and SYGVQD (reference sequence). V was cut by 3 bases and J by 1 base, with 12 bases left in between. The DNA of the CDR3 is TGCGCCAGCAGTGAAGCCGGGACGAGGAACACTGAAGCTTTCTTT. As protein: CASSEAGTRNTEAFF.